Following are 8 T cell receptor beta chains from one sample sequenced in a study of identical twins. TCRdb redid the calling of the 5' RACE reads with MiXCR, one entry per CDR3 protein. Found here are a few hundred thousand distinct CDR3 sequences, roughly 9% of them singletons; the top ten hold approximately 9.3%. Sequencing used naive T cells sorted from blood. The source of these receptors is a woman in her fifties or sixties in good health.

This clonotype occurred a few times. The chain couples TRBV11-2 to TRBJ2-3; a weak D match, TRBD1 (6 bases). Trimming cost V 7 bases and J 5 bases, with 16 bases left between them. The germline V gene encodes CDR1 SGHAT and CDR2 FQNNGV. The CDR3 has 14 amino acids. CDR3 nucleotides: TGTGCCAGCATGGGGGCAGATCACAGAGATACGCAGTATTTT. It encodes CASMGADHRDTQYF.

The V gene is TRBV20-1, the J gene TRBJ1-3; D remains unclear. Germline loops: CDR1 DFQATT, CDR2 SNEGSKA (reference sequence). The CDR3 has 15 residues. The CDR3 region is CSLSPLAGTGNTIYF. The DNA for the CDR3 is TGCAGCCTAAGCCCACTAGCGGGAACTGGAAACACCATATATTTT.

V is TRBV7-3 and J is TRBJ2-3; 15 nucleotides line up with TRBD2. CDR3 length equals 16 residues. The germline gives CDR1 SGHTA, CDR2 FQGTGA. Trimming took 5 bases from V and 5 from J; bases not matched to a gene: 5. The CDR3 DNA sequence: TGTGCCAGCAGCCCCGGACTAGCGGGAGGGAGAGATACGCAGTATTTT. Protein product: CASSPGLAGGRDTQYF.

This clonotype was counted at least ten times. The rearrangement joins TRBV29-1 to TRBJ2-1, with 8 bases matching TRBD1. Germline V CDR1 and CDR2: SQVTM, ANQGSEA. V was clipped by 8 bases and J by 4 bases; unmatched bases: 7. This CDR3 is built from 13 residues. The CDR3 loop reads CSYRQGSYNEQFF. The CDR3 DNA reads TGCAGCTACCGACAGGGGAGTTACAATGAGCAGTTCTTC.

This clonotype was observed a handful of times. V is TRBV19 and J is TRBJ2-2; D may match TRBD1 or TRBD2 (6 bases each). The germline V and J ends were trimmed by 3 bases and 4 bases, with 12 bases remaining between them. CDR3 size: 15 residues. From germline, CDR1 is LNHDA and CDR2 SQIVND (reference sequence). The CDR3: CASSIRGLLTGELFF. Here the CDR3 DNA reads TGTGCCAGTAGTATCAGGGGACTTCTCACCGGGGAGCTGTTTTTT. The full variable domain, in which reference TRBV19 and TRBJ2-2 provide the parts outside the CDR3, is DGGITQSPKYLFRKEGQNVTLSCEQNLNHDAMYWYRQDPGQGLRLIYYSQIVNDFQKGDIAEGYSVSREKKESFPLTVTSAQKNPTAFYLCASSIRGLLTGELFFGEGSRLTVL.

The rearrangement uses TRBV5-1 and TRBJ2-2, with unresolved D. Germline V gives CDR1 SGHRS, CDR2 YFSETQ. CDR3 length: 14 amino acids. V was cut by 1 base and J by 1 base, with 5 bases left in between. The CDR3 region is CASSLRQNTGELFF. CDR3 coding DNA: TGCGCCAGCAGCTTGAGGCAGAACACCGGGGAGCTGTTTTTT.

CDR3 bases: TGTGCCACCAGTGATTCATCTAGCGGGCCAGGGAGAAATCAGCCCCAGCATTTT. This translates into CATSDSSSGPGRNQPQHF. This sequence joins TRBV24-1 and TRBJ1-5; D is perhaps TRBD1 (5 bases). With 2 bases removed from V and 4 bases from J, the gap between germline ends came to 20 bases. The CDR3 contains 18 residues. The germline gives CDR1 KGHDR, CDR2 SFDVKD.

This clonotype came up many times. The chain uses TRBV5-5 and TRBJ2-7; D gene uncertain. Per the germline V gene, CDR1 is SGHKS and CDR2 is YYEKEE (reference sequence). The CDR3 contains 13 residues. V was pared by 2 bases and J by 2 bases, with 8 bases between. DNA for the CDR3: TGTGCCAGCAGCTTTTGGGGTACCTACGAGCAGTACGTC. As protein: CASSFWGTYEQYV.